Following are 30 T cell receptor beta chains from one sample sequenced in a study of response to subunit inactivated influenza vaccine. TCRdb re-called the RT-PCR reads with MiXCR, one entry per CDR3 protein. The sample carries approximately 230,000 distinct CDR3 sequences, less than 15% recorded once. The sample in question was non-naive T cells sorted from PBMCs, obtained 14 days before vaccination. The receptor set was obtained from a man in his forties or fifties who received an inactivated influenza vaccine.

This clonotype was observed many times. This chain joins TRBV7-2 and TRBJ2-1; TRBD2 aligns across 10 bases. Trimming took 8 bases from V and 6 from J; bases not matched to a gene: 10. In germline, CDR1 is SGHTA, CDR2 FQGNSA. This CDR3 contains 15 residues. The CDR3 DNA is TGTGCCAGCTCGGCGGGGACTAGCGCAGTCAATGAGCAGTTCTTC. Translated: CASSAGTSAVNEQFF.

This clonotype was counted between two and nine times. The chain links TRBV5-4 to TRBJ2-3, with D perhaps TRBD1 or TRBD2 (5 bases each). Germline V gives CDR1 SGHNT, CDR2 YYREEE (reference sequence). This CDR3 is 14 amino acids long. The germline V and J ends were trimmed by 6 bases and 1 base, with 12 bases remaining between them. The CDR3 spells CASIPGTGTDTQYF. CDR3 coding DNA: TGTGCCAGCATACCCGGGACCGGCACAGATACGCAGTATTTT. Full variable domain (outside the CDR3, taken from reference TRBV5-4 and TRBJ2-3): ETGVTQSPTHLIKTRGQQVTLRCSSQSGHNTVSWYQQALGQGPQFIFQYYREEENGRGNFPPRFSGLQFPNYSSELNVNALELDDSALYLCASIPGTGTDTQYFGPGTRLTVL.

This clonotype was counted only a few times. This sequence joins TRBV13 and TRBJ2-1; 7 bases are a match to TRBD2. The germline V gene encodes CDR1 PRHDT and CDR2 FYEKMQ (reference sequence). CDR3 length: 15 residues. J gave up 7 bases and V 0 bases, and 6 bases lay outside the gene matches. The CDR3 sequence is CASSLGAGPKNEQFF. The DNA for the CDR3 is TGTGCCAGCAGCTTAGGAGCGGGACCCAAGAATGAGCAGTTCTTC. Based on the CDR3 plus reference TRBV13 and TRBJ2-1, the full variable domain is AAGVIQSPRHLIKEKRETATLKCYPIPRHDTVYWYQQGPGQDPQFLISFYEKMQSDKGSIPDRFSAQQFSDYHSELNMSSLELGDSALYFCASSLGAGPKNEQFFGPGTRLTVL.

Only a few counts were recorded for this clonotype. The chain has TRBV3-1 and TRBJ1-6; D uncertain. Per the germline V gene, CDR1 is LGHDT and CDR2 is YNNKEL (reference sequence). The CDR3 sequence is 12 residues long. V gave up 5 bases and J gave up 6 bases, with 5 bases separating them. The CDR3: CASSVGNSPLHF. The CDR3 bases are TGTGCCAGCAGCGTTGGTAATTCACCCCTCCACTTT.

This clonotype has a handful of counts. The rearrangement joins TRBV20-1 to TRBJ2-1; TRBD2 agrees at 8 bases. The ends lost 4 bases at V and 3 bases at J; junction bases unmatched: 11. The CDR3 length is 16 residues. From germline, CDR1 is DFQATT and CDR2 SNEGSKA (reference sequence). As DNA, the CDR3 is TGCAGTGCTAAGCCCCAGCGGGGGATATACTACAATGAGCAGTTCTTC. Protein sequence: CSAKPQRGIYYNEQFF.

This clonotype was found a few times. The gene calls are TRBV20-1 and TRBJ1-5, with TRBD1 identical over 8 bases. Germline trimming cut 5 bases from V and 7 bases from J; bases unmatched to any gene: 7. Germline CDR1 DFQATT, CDR2 SNEGSKA (reference sequence). The CDR3 is 13 residues long. CDR3 amino acids: CSASGGAGQPQHF. CDR3 nucleotide sequence: TGCAGTGCTTCAGGGGGCGCCGGACAGCCCCAGCATTTT.

The sample holds many counts of this clonotype. CDR3 DNA sequence: TGTGCCAGCAGCATAGGACATACGGCCGGTCAGCCCCAGCATTTT. It translates to CASSIGHTAGQPQHF. The chain recombines TRBV5-6 with TRBJ1-5; possibly TRBD1 for D (5 bases). CDR3 length: 15 residues. Germline loops: CDR1 SGHDT, CDR2 YYEEEE. V dropped 4 bases and J dropped 6 bases, with 17 bases sitting between them. The full variable domain, its missing parts supplied by reference TRBV5-6 and TRBJ1-5, is DAGVTQSPTHLIKTRGQQVTLRCSPKSGHDTVSWYQQALGQGPQFIFQYYEEEERQRGNFPDRFSGHQFPNYSSELNVNALLLGDSALYLCASSIGHTAGQPQHFGDGTRLSIL.

This clonotype was detected only a few times. This chain joins TRBV9 and TRBJ2-5; weak D call: TRBD2 (8 bases). The CDR3 extends over 15 amino acids. Trimming stripped 5 bases from V and 5 bases from J, with 19 bases between. Germline V gene data show CDR1 as SGDLS and CDR2 as YYNGEE. The CDR3 DNA sequence: TGTGCCAGCAGTGCCGGGAGGGGGCTTTACGAGACCCAGTACTTC. Its protein is CASSAGRGLYETQYF.

The rearrangement joins TRBV7-8 to TRBJ1-3; no reliable D call. This CDR3 has 13 residues. Trimming pared 8 bases from V and 0 bases from J, leaving 8 bases between. Germline V gives CDR1 SGHVS, CDR2 FQNEAQ. CDR3 DNA sequence: TGTGCCAGCGGACCGGACTCTGGAAACACCATATATTTT. Translated: CASGPDSGNTIYF.

The chain carries TRBV20-1 and TRBJ1-1; 9 bases agree with TRBD1. The CDR3 consists of 16 residues. The V and J ends lost 1 base and 1 base, in that order; junction bases with no gene match: 7. Germline CDR1 DFQATT, CDR2 SNEGSKA (reference sequence). The CDR3 spells CSARATWTGENTEAFF. CDR3 nucleotides: TGCAGTGCTAGAGCTACCTGGACAGGGGAGAACACTGAAGCTTTCTTT.

Points on this clonotype: The junction departs from the called germline gene at one end, perhaps through a read error. The rearrangement uses TRBV6-1 and TRBJ2-7, with D perhaps matching TRBD2 (5 bases). The CDR3 contains 11 residues. Germline-derived CDR1 and CDR2 are MNHNS and SASEGT. DNA for the CDR3: TGTGCCAGCCAGTCCGGTGGGGAGCTGTACTTC. Protein sequence: CASQSGGELYF.

This clonotype was seen a handful of times. V usage is TRBV20-1 and J usage is TRBJ2-3; 10 bases agree with TRBD2. Germline CDR1 reads DFQATT; CDR2 reads SNEGSKA (reference sequence). The CDR3 consists of 17 residues. After removal of 3 bases from V and 0 bases from J, the junction contained 9 bases not matched to a gene. CDR3 loop: CSASSTSGDKSTDTQYF. CDR3 sequence (DNA): TGCAGTGCTAGCTCCACTAGCGGGGACAAGAGCACAGATACGCAGTATTTT.

The J gene is TRBJ1-4, the V gene TRBV21-1. TRBV21-1 corresponds to a pseudogene. This CDR3 contains 14 residues. This chain's CDR3 is CASRKLGPNEKLFF. DNA of the CDR3: TGTGCCAGCAGGAAGCTGGGGCCCAATGAAAAACTGTTTTTT.

This clonotype came up a few times. The chain joins TRBV6-2 or TRBV6-3 to TRBJ2-2; no firm D call. Trimming pared 6 bases from V and 4 bases from J, leaving 12 bases between. The CDR3 has 14 residues. Germline V gene lookup returns CDR1 MNHEY and CDR2 SVGEGT. CDR3 nucleotides: TGTGCCAGCAGCAGTGTTCCAAGCACCGGGGAGCTGTTTTTT. Translated, it gives CASSSVPSTGELFF.

This clonotype was seen repeatedly, ten times or more. CDR3 region: CASSIAGTGADEQYF. In DNA, the CDR3 is TGTGCCAGTAGTATAGCCGGGACAGGGGCCGACGAGCAGTACTTC. The chain links TRBV19 to TRBJ2-7, with 10 bases identical to TRBD1. Germline CDR1 LNHDA, CDR2 SQIVND (reference sequence). This CDR3 spans 15 amino acids. V lost 1 base to trimming and J lost 5 bases; unmatched junction nucleotides: 5.

The V call is TRBV12-3 or TRBV12-4, the J call TRBJ1-5; weak D call: TRBD1 (5 bases). The CDR3 sequence is 16 residues long. V was trimmed by 6 bases and J by 3 bases, leaving 18 bases between them. In DNA, the CDR3 is TGTGCCAGCAGCTCACAACCGGGACCTCCCAATCAGCCCCAGCATTTT. Its protein product is CASSSQPGPPNQPQHF.

This clonotype was observed many times. The chain couples TRBV7-9 to TRBJ2-1; TRBD1 matches 8 bases. Trimming removed 5 bases from V and 5 bases from J; junction bases left unmatched: 11. Germline V gene data show CDR1 as SEHNR and CDR2 as FQNEAQ (reference sequence). The CDR3 spans 16 residues. The CDR3 is CASSHWTGLLNNEQFF. The CDR3 DNA reads as TGTGCCAGCAGCCACTGGACAGGGCTTCTTAACAATGAGCAGTTCTTC.

This clonotype was seen a handful of times. The chain recombines TRBV2 with TRBJ2-2, with D unresolved. The germline CDR1 and CDR2 sequences are SNHLY and FYNNEI. The CDR3 totals 16 residues. V was cut by 7 bases and J by 0 bases, with 15 bases left in between. The CDR3: CASNLPGIPNTGELFF. The CDR3 DNA sequence: TGTGCCAGCAACCTCCCGGGCATTCCGAACACCGGGGAGCTGTTTTTT.

This clonotype was seen repeatedly, ten times or more. This chain uses TRBV12-3 or TRBV12-4 with TRBJ1-1; D is perhaps TRBD1 (6 bases). The CDR3 length is 15 residues. Trimming removed 8 bases from V and 6 bases from J, with 22 bases in between. The CDR3 reads CASGLVLGGRAEAFF. CDR3 DNA: TGTGCCAGCGGGTTGGTGTTAGGGGGGAGGGCTGAAGCTTTCTTT.

The sample holds a few counts of this clonotype. This sequence joins TRBV6-1 and TRBJ2-1, with D perhaps given as TRBD1 or TRBD2 (5 bases each). The length of the CDR3 is 13 residues. Germline CDR1 MNHNS, CDR2 SASEGT. Trimming shortened V by 7 bases and J by 8 bases, and 15 bases separated the two germline ends. The CDR3 nucleotides are TGTGCCAGCAAAACTAGGGGCGGCTATGAGCAGTTCTTC. Translating gives CASKTRGGYEQFF.

The genes are TRBV29-1 and TRBJ2-7; 7 nucleotides agree with TRBD2. Unmatched junction bases numbered 11, after V lost 4 bases and J lost 5 bases. This CDR3 region has 14 residues. CDR1 SQVTM and CDR2 ANQGSEA come from the germline V gene. The CDR3 is CSVVWNGRRDEQYF. In DNA, the CDR3 is TGCAGCGTTGTATGGAACGGGAGGCGCGACGAGCAGTACTTC.

The chain joins TRBV5-6 to TRBJ2-2; 11 bases are a match to TRBD2. The CDR3 has 19 residues. Trimming removed 4 bases from V and 1 base from J; junction bases left unmatched: 12. Germline CDR1 reads SGHDT; CDR2 reads YYEEEE. This CDR3 is CASSVRRTSGYWNTGELFF. CDR3 sequence (DNA): TGTGCCAGCAGCGTGCGCCGGACTAGCGGGTACTGGAACACCGGGGAGCTGTTTTTT.

The J gene is TRBJ1-6, the V gene TRBV5-6, with D unresolved. Germline lookup yields CDR1 SGHDT and CDR2 YYEEEE. The CDR3 is 15 amino acids. Trimming pared 2 bases from V and 6 bases from J, leaving 12 bases between. The CDR3 DNA reads as TGTGCCAGCAGCTTCAAGGCCTGGCGTAATTCACCCCTCCACTTT. It codes for CASSFKAWRNSPLHF.

This clonotype was seen repeatedly, ten times or more. Mismatch with germline at one junction end may stem from a read error. The chain couples TRBV7-2 to TRBJ1-2; D gene ambiguous. The CDR3 has 15 amino acids. Per the germline V gene, CDR1 is SGHTA and CDR2 is FQGNSA. The CDR3 sequence: CASSLAFGQNYGYTF. Written as DNA, the CDR3 is TGTGCCAGCAGCTTAGCATTTGGCCAGAACTACGGCTACACCTTC.

The V gene is TRBV4-2, the J gene TRBJ2-7, with D tentatively TRBD1 (6 bases). Between the trimmed V and J ends, which lost 1 base and 3 bases, there was a span of 13 bases. The CDR3 runs to 15 residues. CDR1 is LGHNA and CDR2 is YNFKEQ in the germline V gene. CDR3 amino acids: CASSQVGIGGYEQYF. The CDR3 nucleotides read TGTGCCAGCAGCCAAGTAGGTATAGGGGGCTACGAGCAGTACTTC.

This clonotype has a count of ten or more. The chain links TRBV4-3 to TRBJ2-4, with D tentatively TRBD2 (5 bases). Trimming removed 1 base at V and 2 bases at J, with 15 bases between. Germline V gives CDR1 LGHNA, CDR2 YSLEER. The CDR3 covers 17 residues. The CDR3 DNA is TGCGCCAGCAGCCAAGGCCGGCGAGGGAGTTCCAAAAACATTCAGTACTTC. Protein sequence: CASSQGRRGSSKNIQYF.

This clonotype was found a few times. The chain carries TRBV29-1 and TRBJ1-2; D is uncertain. CDR1 is SQVTM and CDR2 is ANQGSEA in the germline V gene. This CDR3 comprises 13 residues. The V gene lost 0 bases and the J gene lost 8 bases, with 13 bases spanning the gap. The CDR3 region is CSVEDAFKGGYTF. CDR3 DNA: TGCAGCGTTGAAGATGCTTTCAAGGGAGGCTACACCTTC.

The chain couples TRBV6-2 or TRBV6-3 to TRBJ2-1, with 9 bases identical to TRBD2. The CDR3 sequence is 17 residues long. J gave up 3 bases and V 2 bases, and 8 bases lay outside the gene matches. Germline V gives CDR1 MNHEY, CDR2 SVGEGT. CDR3 in amino acids: CASSYIPSGRNYNEQFF. As DNA, the CDR3 is TGTGCCAGCAGTTACATACCGAGCGGGAGGAACTACAATGAGCAGTTCTTC.

Ten or more counts support this clonotype. The chain links TRBV15 to TRBJ2-4, with D possibly TRBD2 on 5 matching bases. This CDR3 has 14 residues. The V gene lost 3 bases and the J gene lost 8 bases, with 14 bases spanning the gap. The germline gives CDR1 LNHNV, CDR2 YYDKDF (reference sequence). CDR3 sequence: CATSSLEGSDIQYF. As DNA, the CDR3 is TGTGCCACCAGCAGTCTAGAGGGTTCGGACATTCAGTACTTC.

The rearrangement links TRBV18 to TRBJ1-2, with D perhaps matching TRBD1 (5 bases). V shed 2 bases and J shed 3 bases, with 7 bases lying between them. This CDR3 has 13 residues. CDR1 and CDR2 (germline): KGHSH, LQKENI. For the CDR3, the DNA is TGTGCCAGCTCACCAGAGACAGACTATGGCTACACCTTC. Its translation: CASSPETDYGYTF.